One and the same sample provided the 2 T cell receptor beta chains below, sequenced in a study of blood T cell repertoires in COVID-19. TCRdb's table, derived via immunoSEQ multiplex PCR, lists solely in-frame clones and lacks some. The sample records approximately 200,000 clones, around 90% being singletons. The sequencing sample was made of PBMCs or T cells enriched from blood (not recorded which). Every receptor here comes from a man aged 25-40 years in a cohort exposed to, infected with or recovered from COVID-19 (not recorded which).

This rearrangement joins TRBV5-1 to TRBJ2-1; TRBD2 might be the D (6 bases). This CDR3 spans 15 amino acids. Germline CDR1 is SGHRS and CDR2 is YFSETQ. Trimming took off 3 bases at V and 0 bases at J, with 10 bases between the two ends. This CDR3 reads CASSYPSDSYNEQFF. CDR3 DNA: TGCGCCAGCAGCTACCCTAGCGACTCCTACAATGAGCAGTTCTTC.

The chain couples TRBV19 to TRBJ1-5; D gene ambiguous. Germline loops: CDR1 LNHDA, CDR2 SQIVND (reference sequence). The CDR3 extends over 14 amino acids. Trimming took 4 bases from V and 5 from J, leaving 12 bases between them. For the CDR3, the DNA is TGTGCCAGTAGTACCGGACTAGGTTATCAGCCCCAGCATTTT. Protein sequence: CASSTGLGYQPQHF.